Listed below are T cell receptor beta chains from one sample, sequenced in a study of blood T cell repertoires in COVID-19. TCRdb's table, derived via immunoSEQ multiplex PCR, lists solely in-frame clones and lacks some. Of a few hundred thousand clones in the sample, 70% to 90% were seen once. The sequencing sample was made of PBMCs or T cells enriched from blood (not recorded which). All receptors derive from a woman younger than 30 who had been exposed to COVID-19. CDR3s include the opening cysteine and the closing phenylalanine or tryptophan. The order of the fields is J gene, V gene, CDR3 protein.

J gene: TRBJ1-3
V gene: TRBV28
CDR3 protein: CASSPHSGGNTIYF

J gene: TRBJ2-1
V gene: TRBV4-1
CDR3 protein: CASSGAGNEQFF

J gene: TRBJ1-2
V gene: TRBV25-1
CDR3 protein: CASSEVGAGGFYGYTF

J gene: TRBJ2-7
V gene: TRBV9
CDR3 protein: CASSAGGMYEQYF

J gene: TRBJ2-7
V gene: TRBV5-1
CDR3 protein: CASSPQGYEQYF

J gene: TRBJ2-7
V gene: TRBV7-6
CDR3 protein: CASSLATSGGYEQYF

J gene: TRBJ1-2
V gene: TRBV2
CDR3 protein: CASSEATAYGYTF

J gene: TRBJ2-7
V gene: TRBV28
CDR3 protein: CASSLISTVPSYEQYF

J gene: TRBJ2-7
V gene: TRBV27
CDR3 protein: CYHRVLVPYEQYF

J gene: TRBJ1-1
V gene: TRBV9
CDR3 protein: CASSVRPGTGATEAFF

J gene: TRBJ1-4
V gene: TRBV13
CDR3 protein: CASSPLRQGDNEKLFF

J gene: TRBJ2-3
V gene: TRBV10-3
CDR3 protein: CAINRGEGTDTQYF

J gene: TRBJ1-1
V gene: TRBV20-1
CDR3 protein: CSAAIGTEAFF

J gene: TRBJ2-1
V gene: TRBV30
CDR3 protein: CAWSPPGTVPYNEQFF

J gene: TRBJ2-5
V gene: TRBV18
CDR3 protein: CASSPPASTETQYF

J gene: TRBJ1-5
V gene: TRBV2
CDR3 protein: CASRETPGSNQPQHF

J gene: TRBJ1-1
V gene: TRBV7-2
CDR3 protein: CASSHPGGMNTEAFF

J gene: TRBJ2-7
V gene: TRBV21-1
CDR3 protein: CASSKEGRHYEQYF

J gene: TRBJ2-1
V gene: TRBV5-6
CDR3 protein: CASGGASYNEQFF

J gene: TRBJ1-1
V gene: TRBV2
CDR3 protein: CASSKDSSEAFF

J gene: TRBJ2-3
V gene: TRBV18
CDR3 protein: CASSHGTSGALTDTQYF

J gene: TRBJ2-7
V gene: TRBV6-5
CDR3 protein: CASSNQGGPYEQYF

J gene: TRBJ1-3
V gene: TRBV7-9
CDR3 protein: CASRLGTGDTEGNTIYF

J gene: TRBJ2-7
V gene: TRBV19
CDR3 protein: CASSAGVGLAVAEQYF

J gene: TRBJ2-7
V gene: TRBV28
CDR3 protein: CASRTGWIYEQYF

J gene: TRBJ2-5
V gene: TRBV18
CDR3 protein: CASSSGSETQYF

J gene: TRBJ1-4
V gene: TRBV7-9
CDR3 protein: CASSQIKGANEKLFF

J gene: TRBJ2-7
V gene: TRBV27
CDR3 protein: CASSARPPSGASSYEQYF